This T cell receptor (beta chain) was captured by sequencing in a study of T cell repertoires and leukemia-associated antigens (dated by TCRdb to between 2018 and 2020). As for the study more broadly: About 5.1 to 7 million read pairs and about 3.3 to 5.0 million effective reads were obtained per sample, with approximately 17 million effective reads obtained overall. In vitro peptide stimulation of healthy T cells was used with the aim of identifying the antigen recognized by a TCR Vbeta21 clone previously found in CML patients.

Total RNA was extracted from the cultured T cells using TRIzol reagent. 5' rapid amplification of cDNA ends (5'RACE) was used to amplify TCRbeta libraries from RNA. Before sequencing, library concentration and integrity were assessed using Qubit, an Agilent instrument, and quantitative PCR. Qualified libraries were sequenced on Illumina HiSeq or MiSeq by a commercial service provider. In the source study's methods: MiXCR version 1.8.2 was used to identify TCR sequences in each sample. Qualified clones required a CDR3 longer than four amino acids, an in-frame nucleotide length, and no stop codon. A read counted as effective if the read contained the complete CDR3 structure. RT-PCR with 24 Vbeta primers, GeneScan spectratyping, and Sanger sequencing were used to validate the expanded clones. Clones were called with MiXCR by TCRdb after fastp trimmed the public reads at Q25, and only in-frame beta chains were retained. Rows with a matching CDR3 protein are joined into one entry that keeps the most common DNA and genes. TCRdb, not the authors, supplied the V and J calls. The sample table lists 13,000 to 15,000 distinct CDR3 sequences, approximately 38% of them with a count of one. The ten largest clones take up around 9.2% of the sample.

Points the paper makes about the study in general: No significant differences among the four groups were observed in the numbers of Vbeta genes (about 60), Jbeta genes (14), VDJ rearrangements, or unique CDR3s. Direct testing of the expanded clones' antigen specificity and function was not done, and further investigation was required.

To note about this clonotype: The specificity of this receptor is unknown. No base qualities exist here, and no much larger clone lies one base off it.

As a first step, the CD3+ T cells were left to rest overnight in RPMI 1640 lacking fetal bovine serum, at around 2.5 million cells/mL. CD3+ T cells were isolated from PBMCs with MACS immunomagnetic beads following the manufacturer's instructions. CDR1 and CDR2 were assigned from the germline V gene as SGHRS and YFSETQ. Trimming removed 5 bases from V and 5 bases from J; the gene matches leave 6 bases unexplained. The CDR3 measures 15 amino acids from cysteine to phenylalanine. The sequence is cut down to CDR3 DNA, 45 bases in frame from base 1. The sequencing sample was made of CD3+ T cells sorted from blood and cultured. The V and J genes are TRBV5-1 and TRBJ2-3; 12 bases in between match TRBD2. The sequence was obtained from a female donor in good health. The nucleotides are TGCGCCAGCAGAGGACTAGCGGGACCCTTAGATACGCAGTATTTT. This translates into CASRGLAGPLDTQYF.